The clone carrying this T cell receptor (beta chain) has a count of ten or more. These data are taken from a study of blood T cells in healthy people across ages. Germline V gives CDR1 LGHDT, CDR2 YNNKEL (reference sequence). This CDR3 has 13 residues. The V and J ends lost 8 bases and 1 base respectively, with 10 bases between them. Alongside a J-beta primer mix, a sample-barcoded 5' primer served in a second PCR lasting 7 to 11 cycles. One entry per CDR3 protein, called by TCRdb with MiXCR from the 5' RACE reads. This table has just under 900,000 distinct CDR3 sequences, around 30% appearing once. Caucasian, healthy and from Russia, the donors were aged between about 6 and 90.

The chain carries TRBV3-1 and TRBJ2-3, with a tentative D call TRBD1 (6 bases). The clonotype was recovered from a woman aged 80 or older in good health. The sequencing input was blood. The CDR3 DNA reads as TGTGCCAGCTTCTCAGGGGGCACAGATACGCAGTATTTT. This codes for CASFSGGTDTQYF.